The 32 T cell receptor beta chains below come from one sample, sequenced in a study of blood T cells in healthy people across ages. Together with a sample-barcoded 5' primer, a J-beta primer mix was included in a second PCR lasting about 6 to 12 cycles. TCRdb itself ran the 5' RACE reads through MiXCR, one entry per CDR3 protein. The sample has about 1.5 million distinct CDR3 sequences, about 42% seen once; the top ten hold over 3.5%. The sequencing sample was made of blood. Receptors originate from a woman between 18 and 29 years old in good health.

The rearrangement uses TRBV29-1 and TRBJ2-7, with D possibly TRBD1 on 6 matching bases. The germline V and J ends were trimmed by 4 bases and 7 bases, with 17 bases remaining between them. The CDR3 runs 13 residues. Germline loops: CDR1 SQVTM, CDR2 ANQGSEA. The CDR3: CSVGRTAYNEQYF. The CDR3 nucleotides are TGCAGCGTTGGCCGGACAGCCTACAATGAGCAGTACTTC.

A few counts support this clonotype. The V gene is TRBV24-1, the J gene TRBJ2-1; 15 nucleotides align to TRBD2. Per the germline V gene, CDR1 is KGHDR and CDR2 is SFDVKD. The V gene end was trimmed by 4 bases and the J gene end by 7 bases; junction bases not matched to a gene: 4. This CDR3 spans 16 amino acids. The CDR3 DNA reads TGTGCCACCAGTGACCCAGGGACTAGCGGGGGGAATGAGCAGTTCTTC. Its translation is CATSDPGTSGGNEQFF.

V usage is TRBV4-1 and J usage is TRBJ2-1; D is ambiguous. V lost 7 bases and J lost 10, with 11 bases in between. CDR3 length: 11 residues. Germline CDR1 reads MGHRA; CDR2 reads YSYEKL. CDR3 sequence reads: CASMKGGEQFF. Here the CDR3 DNA reads TGCGCCAGCATGAAGGGTGGGGAGCAGTTCTTC.

V is TRBV20-1 and J is TRBJ2-1; D call uncertain. This CDR3 has 13 amino acids. The germline V gene encodes CDR1 DFQATT and CDR2 SNEGSKA (reference sequence). V was shortened by 5 bases and J by 0 bases, with 8 bases between the two germline ends. The DNA of the CDR3 is TGCAGTGCTGGACGGCCCTCCTACAATGAGCAGTTCTTC. Translating gives CSAGRPSYNEQFF.

The CDR3 spells CASNIGSEAFF. The CDR3 DNA is TGTGCCAGCAACATAGGATCAGAAGCTTTCTTT. The V call is TRBV12-3 or TRBV12-4, the J call TRBJ1-1; no reliable D call. Trimming shortened V by 7 bases and J by 8 bases, and 11 bases separated the two germline ends. CDR3 size: 11 residues.

This sequence joins TRBV14 and TRBJ1-6; 7 nucleotides line up with TRBD1. The CDR3 has 15 amino acids. V was clipped by 0 bases and J by 8 bases; unmatched bases: 4. In germline, CDR1 is SGHDN, CDR2 FVKESK. The CDR3 nucleotides are TGTGCCAGCAGCCAAGATTGGGGACAGTATTCACCCCTCCACTTT. This gives the protein CASSQDWGQYSPLHF. Combining the CDR3 with reference TRBV14 and TRBJ1-6 gives the whole variable domain EAGVTQFPSHSVIEKGQTVTLRCDPISGHDNLYWYRRVMGKEIKFLLHFVKESKQDESGMPNNRFLAERTGGTYSTLKVQPAELEDSGVYFCASSQDWGQYSPLHFGNGTRLTVT.

This clonotype was seen only a few times. This rearrangement joins TRBV28 to TRBJ1-2; tentative D call: TRBD1 (5 bases). CDR1 and CDR2 (germline): MDHEN, SYDVKM. The ends were cut back, 0 bases at V and 2 bases at J, with 10 bases in the middle. The CDR3 is 15 amino acids. The CDR3 loop reads CASSLWTDGNYGYTF. The DNA of the CDR3 is TGTGCCAGCAGTTTATGGACAGACGGGAACTATGGCTACACCTTC.

The chain recombines TRBV27 with TRBJ2-7; TRBD2 aligns across 8 bases. Trimming cost V 2 bases and J 0 bases; bases outside gene matches: 6. The germline gives CDR1 MNHEY, CDR2 SMNVEV (reference sequence). This CDR3 has 16 amino acids. The CDR3 here is CASSLAGGLGSYEQYF. The CDR3 coding sequence is TGTGCCAGCAGTTTAGCGGGGGGCCTAGGCTCCTACGAGCAGTACTTC.

On this clonotype: A read error may be the cause here, since a much bigger clone is one base away. The CDR3 sequence is CASSVGRDYGYTF. For the CDR3, the DNA is TGTGCCAGCAGTGTGGGGAGGGACTATGGCTACACCTTC. The chain links TRBV27 to TRBJ1-2; D unresolved. In germline, CDR1 is MNHEY, CDR2 SMNVEV (reference sequence). Trimming stripped 5 bases from V and 3 bases from J, with 10 bases between. The CDR3 loop spans 13 amino acids.

This clonotype was found a few times. The chain carries TRBV6-2 or TRBV6-3 and TRBJ2-6; tentatively, D is TRBD1 (5 bases). This CDR3 is 17 amino acids long. The germline CDR1 and CDR2 sequences are MNHEY and SVGEGT. V lost 6 bases to trimming and J lost 0 bases, with 15 bases between them. CDR3 sequence reads: CASRKPRQISGANVLTF. Written as DNA, the CDR3 is TGTGCCAGCAGGAAGCCGAGACAGATCTCTGGGGCCAACGTCCTGACTTTC.

This chain uses TRBV24-1 with TRBJ1-2, with D hard to call. The CDR3 runs 12 residues. V lost 3 bases to trimming and J lost 5 bases, with 6 bases between them. Germline V CDR1 and CDR2: KGHDR, SFDVKD. The CDR3 loop reads CATSDPGYGYTF. Here the CDR3 DNA reads TGTGCCACCAGTGATCCCGGGTATGGCTACACCTTC.

The rearrangement links TRBV20-1 to TRBJ2-7, with 7 bases fitting TRBD2. CDR3 size: 16 residues. The V segment lost 6 bases and the J segment 7 bases; nucleotides outside the gene matches: 21. Germline assignment: CDR1 DFQATT and CDR2 SNEGSKA (reference sequence). CDR3 sequence reads: CSADSIMGTIHNEQYF. CDR3 sequence (DNA): TGCAGTGCAGATTCGATTATGGGGACTATCCACAATGAGCAGTACTTC.

V usage is TRBV10-3 and J usage is TRBJ1-2; the D gene is possibly TRBD1 (6 bases). V was trimmed by 7 bases and J by 4 bases, leaving 13 bases between them. Per germline, CDR1 ENHRY and CDR2 SYGVKD. This CDR3 comprises 13 residues. CDR3 nucleotide sequence: TGTGCCATCATGACAGGTGGATTCTATGGCTACACCTTC. Amino acid sequence: CAIMTGGFYGYTF.

The gene calls are TRBV5-1 and TRBJ1-2, with D unclear. This CDR3 spans 13 amino acids. The germline V and J ends were trimmed by 1 base and 4 bases, with 8 bases remaining between them. Germline CDR1 and CDR2: SGHRS and YFSETQ. The CDR3 sequence is CASSLMEFYGYTF. The CDR3 DNA is TGCGCCAGCAGCTTGATGGAATTCTATGGCTACACCTTC.

V is TRBV29-1 and J is TRBJ2-5; TRBD1 might be the D (6 bases). The ends were cut back, 2 bases at V and 4 bases at J, with 20 bases in the middle. Germline assignment: CDR1 SQVTM and CDR2 ANQGSEA. This CDR3 comprises 16 residues. The CDR3 sequence: CSVERIDRSATETQYF. CDR3 DNA sequence: TGCAGCGTTGAAAGAATTGACAGGTCCGCAACAGAGACCCAGTACTTC.

The sample holds a few counts of this clonotype. The chain employs TRBV7-2 and TRBJ2-1; D gene uncertain. The CDR3 totals 15 residues. Germline V gene sequence: CDR1 SGHTA, CDR2 FQGNSA. V was pared by 5 bases and J by 10 bases, with 21 bases between. CDR3 nucleotide sequence: TGTGCCAGCAGCCAAGACGCCCTGAGATGGGGAGAGCAGTTCTTC. Protein product: CASSQDALRWGEQFF.

This clonotype came up a few times. V usage is TRBV20-1 and J usage is TRBJ2-7; 10 bases are a match to TRBD2. The CDR3 spans 15 residues. The V gene end was trimmed by 3 bases and the J gene end by 3 bases; junction bases not matched to a gene: 8. Germline loops: CDR1 DFQATT, CDR2 SNEGSKA (reference sequence). DNA of the CDR3: TGCAGTGCTAGTGGACCGGGACTAGCGTACTACGAGCAGTACTTC. This codes for CSASGPGLAYYEQYF.

The chain recombines TRBV21-1 with TRBJ1-6; TRBD1, as called in the table, went unchecked against the DNA. TRBV21-1 represents a pseudogene. The CDR3 contains 17 residues. Here the CDR3 reads CASSNLLSYRGLSPLHF. The CDR3 DNA reads TGTGCCAGCAGCAATTTGCTTTCCTACAGGGGGCTTTCACCCCTCCACTTT.

The chain recombines TRBV27 with TRBJ2-3, with a possible D match to TRBD1 (6 bases). Germline CDR1 is MNHEY and CDR2 is SMNVEV (reference sequence). This CDR3 is 15 amino acids long. The ends were cut back, 8 bases at V and 0 bases at J, with 15 bases in the middle. The CDR3 protein is CASSSTGPSTDTQYF. The DNA for the CDR3 is TGTGCCAGCTCCTCTACAGGGCCAAGCACAGATACGCAGTATTTT.

There are a few counts of this clonotype. V usage is TRBV7-9 and J usage is TRBJ2-4; TRBD2 agrees at 9 bases. The CDR3 is 13 residues long. Germline loops: CDR1 SEHNR, CDR2 FQNEAQ (reference sequence). V lost 1 base, J lost 13 bases, and 5 bases stayed unmatched. CDR3 sequence (DNA): TGTGCCAGCAGCTTAGGGGGACTAGCTGAGCAGTACTTC. Translation: CASSLGGLAEQYF.

This clonotype has just a few counts. The chain employs TRBV12-3 or TRBV12-4 and TRBJ1-1; a weak D match, TRBD1 (5 bases). There are 13 residues in the CDR3. V was cut by 6 bases and J by 5 bases, with 13 bases left in between. The CDR3 here is CASRLPGGTEAFF. The CDR3 region has the DNA TGTGCCAGCAGGCTTCCGGGGGGGACTGAAGCTTTCTTT.

This clonotype was detected only once. The V gene is TRBV12-5, the J gene TRBJ2-4, with D unresolved. V was cut by 1 base and J by 0 bases, with 13 bases left in between. There are 17 residues in the CDR3. Germline CDR1 is LGHNT and CDR2 is FRNRAP. CDR3 in DNA: TGTGCTAGTGGTTTGGGTTTTGGGGATTTAGCCAAAAACATTCAGTACTTC. Translation: CASGLGFGDLAKNIQYF.

V is TRBV27 and J is TRBJ2-7; a weak D match, TRBD1 (5 bases). The CDR3 covers 13 residues. Germline-derived CDR1 and CDR2 are MNHEY and SMNVEV (reference sequence). The V and J ends lost 5 bases and 0 bases respectively, with 8 bases between them. In DNA, the CDR3 is TGTGCCAGCAGTGTACAGGACTCCTACGAGCAGTACTTC. This encodes CASSVQDSYEQYF.

This chain links TRBV24-1 with TRBJ2-4; D call uncertain. The CDR3 loop spans 16 amino acids. V was trimmed by 3 bases and J by 13 bases, leaving 24 bases between them. Germline V gives CDR1 KGHDR, CDR2 SFDVKD. The CDR3 region has the DNA TGTGCCACCAGTGATCCCATGGTGGGGTTCGACAATGAGCAGTACTTC. Protein: CATSDPMVGFDNEQYF.

V and J are TRBV28 and TRBJ2-1; 8 nucleotides match TRBD1. From germline, CDR1 is MDHEN and CDR2 SYDVKM. V dropped 3 bases and J dropped 8; count of bases not matched to a gene: 3. The CDR3 length is 13 residues. The CDR3 nucleotides read TGTGCCAGCAGTTTGGGACAGGCCTATGAGCAGTTCTTC. It encodes CASSLGQAYEQFF.

V and J are TRBV7-9 and TRBJ1-2, with 10 bases matching TRBD1. CDR1 is SEHNR and CDR2 is FQNEAQ in the germline V gene (reference sequence). The CDR3 loop spans 14 amino acids. V dropped 4 bases and J dropped 8; count of bases not matched to a gene: 7. As DNA, the CDR3 is TGTGCCAGCAGCTACACCGGGACAGGGGTCGGCTACACCTTC. It encodes CASSYTGTGVGYTF.

The gene calls are TRBV5-6 and TRBJ2-3, with unresolved D. Germline V gives CDR1 SGHDT, CDR2 YYEEEE. This CDR3 comprises 15 residues. Trimming removed 6 bases at V and 2 bases at J, with 16 bases between. CDR3 in DNA: TGTGCCAGCATCCGGTGGCGGAGCAACACAGATACGCAGTATTTT. Its protein product is CASIRWRSNTDTQYF. The entire variable domain, with the rest obtained from reference TRBV5-6 and TRBJ2-3, is as follows: DAGVTQSPTHLIKTRGQQVTLRCSPKSGHDTVSWYQQALGQGPQFIFQYYEEEERQRGNFPDRFSGHQFPNYSSELNVNALLLGDSALYLCASIRWRSNTDTQYFGPGTRLTVL.

This chain uses TRBV20-1 with TRBJ1-1; no definite D call. V was trimmed by 5 bases and J by 0 bases, leaving 7 bases between them. The germline CDR1 and CDR2 sequences are DFQATT and SNEGSKA (reference sequence). The CDR3 has 12 amino acids. The CDR3 coding sequence is TGCAGTGCTCTTCAGATGAACACTGAAGCTTTCTTT. Protein sequence: CSALQMNTEAFF.

As to this clonotype: This may be a read error, as it is one base from a much larger clone. The chain is built from TRBV10-3 and TRBJ2-7, with TRBD2 matching over 7 bases. The germline CDR1 and CDR2 sequences are ENHRY and SYGVKD. CDR3 length: 13 amino acids. J gave up 6 bases and V 3 bases, and 5 bases lay outside the gene matches. The CDR3, as DNA: TGTGCCATCAGTGAAAGGACTAGAAGCGAGCAGTACTTC. It is translated as CAISERTRSEQYF.

This clonotype was seen a few times. The chain employs TRBV6-1 and TRBJ1-3; perhaps TRBD1 as D (6 bases). CDR3 length equals 14 residues. V was clipped by 2 bases and J by 8 bases, with 13 bases between them. Germline V gene data show CDR1 as MNHNS and CDR2 as SASEGT. This chain's CDR3 is CASSESGVTDTIYF. CDR3 sequence (DNA): TGTGCCAGCAGTGAATCAGGGGTAACGGACACCATATATTTT.

This sequence joins TRBV28 and TRBJ1-4, with no clear D. CDR1 is MDHEN and CDR2 is SYDVKM in the germline V gene. This CDR3 spans 15 amino acids. With 3 bases removed from V and 10 bases from J, the gap between germline ends came to 18 bases. The DNA of the CDR3 is TGTGCCAGCAGTTTCTCCTCAGGCAGAGTAGGAAAACTGTTTTTT. Translating it yields CASSFSSGRVGKLFF.

V and J are TRBV6-5 and TRBJ1-4, with TRBD1 identical over 7 bases. The CDR3 sequence is 14 residues long. Germline V gives CDR1 MNHEY, CDR2 SVGAGI. Germline trimming cut 6 bases from V and 3 bases from J; bases unmatched to any gene: 4. CDR3 sequence reads: CASRLQGPNEKLFF. CDR3 coding DNA: TGTGCCAGCAGGCTACAGGGGCCTAATGAAAAACTGTTTTTT.